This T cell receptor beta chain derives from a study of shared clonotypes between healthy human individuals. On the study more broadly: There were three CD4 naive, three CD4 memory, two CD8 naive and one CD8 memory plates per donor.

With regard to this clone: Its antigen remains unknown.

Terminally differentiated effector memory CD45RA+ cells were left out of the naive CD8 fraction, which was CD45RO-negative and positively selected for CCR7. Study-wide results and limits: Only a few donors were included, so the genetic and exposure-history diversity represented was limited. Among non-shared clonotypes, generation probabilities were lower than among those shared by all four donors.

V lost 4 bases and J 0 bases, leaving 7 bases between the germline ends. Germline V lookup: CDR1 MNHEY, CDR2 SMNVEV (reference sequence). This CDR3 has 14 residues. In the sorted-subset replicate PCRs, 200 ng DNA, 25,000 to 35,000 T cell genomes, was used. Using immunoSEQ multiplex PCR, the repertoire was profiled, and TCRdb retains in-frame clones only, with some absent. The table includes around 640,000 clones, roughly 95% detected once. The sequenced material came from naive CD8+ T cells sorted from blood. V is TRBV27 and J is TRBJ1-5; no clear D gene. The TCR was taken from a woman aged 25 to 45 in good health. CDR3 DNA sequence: TGTGCCAGCAGTTATCGGTTTAGCAATCAGCCCCAGCATTTT. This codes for CASSYRFSNQPQHF.